This TCR beta chain derives from a study of cytomegalovirus exposure and HLA in healthy donors. This clone has only one observation. Its target is not known. The PCR made use of 60 Vbeta and 13 Jbeta primers. The repertoire was sequenced with immunoSEQ multiplex PCR; TCRdb's copy has only in-frame clones and lacks some. This sample has some 130,000 clones, with 60% to 75% found just once. The CDR3 covers 15 residues. Looked up from germline, CDR1 is GTSNPN and CDR2 is SVGIG (reference sequence). With 0 bases clipped from V and 8 bases from J, the junction kept 6 bases outside the gene matches. Study-level points and caveats: TCR beta chains numbering about 160 were designated cytomegalovirus-associated. Within a later analysis, the majority of CMV-associated TCR beta chains appeared HLA-restricted.

The TCR sequence derives from a young man in good health and CMV-seronegative. The source material was PBMCs. The chain recombines TRBV30 with TRBJ2-1, with 11 bases matching TRBD1. The chain's CDR3 is CAWSVAGQGVDEQFF. The CDR3 nucleotides are TGTGCCTGGAGTGTAGCGGGACAGGGGGTCGATGAGCAGTTCTTC.